The 14 T cell receptor beta chains presented below share a single source sample, sequenced in a study of cytomegalovirus exposure and HLA in healthy donors. It was with 60 Vbeta and 13 Jbeta primers that the PCR ran. The assay was immunoSEQ multiplex PCR, and TCRdb's table has in-frame clones only and misses some. Of over 90,000 clones listed, roughly 70% were seen once; the top ten hold about 3.5%. Sequenced: PBMCs. Every receptor here comes from a woman between 45 and 60 years old in good health and CMV-seronegative.

In DNA form, the CDR3 reads TGTGCCAGCAGCTCGGGACAGGGAACCTACGAGCAGTACTTC. As protein: CASSSGQGTYEQYF. The V call is TRBV5-8, the J call TRBJ2-7; 9 positions agree with TRBD1. From germline, CDR1 is SGHTS and CDR2 YDEGEE. V shed 3 bases and J 2 bases; nucleotides not matched to a gene: 3. The CDR3 runs to 14 residues.

This chain connects TRBV4-3 to TRBJ2-7; 11 nucleotides match TRBD2. The V and J ends lost 1 base and 4 bases, in that order; junction bases with no gene match: 9. This CDR3 is built from 17 residues. The germline V gene has CDR1 LGHNA and CDR2 YSLEER. CDR3 amino acids: CASSQVVAGGPGYEQYF. CDR3 nucleotide sequence: TGCGCCAGCAGCCAAGTGGTAGCGGGAGGGCCGGGTTACGAGCAGTACTTC.

This sequence joins TRBV5-1 and TRBJ2-3, with D hard to call. CDR1 SGHRS and CDR2 YFSETQ come from the germline V gene. CDR3 length equals 16 residues. V gave up 0 bases and J gave up 0 bases, with 11 bases separating them. The CDR3 DNA follows: TGCGCCAGCAGCTTGGCCTCTGCGTCTAGCACAGATACGCAGTATTTT. Protein sequence: CASSLASASSTDTQYF.

This clone turned up a few times. The rearrangement joins TRBV14 to TRBJ2-7; 8 bases line up with TRBD2. The CDR3 has 12 residues. V was pared by 8 bases and J by 6 bases, with 6 bases of the junction left unmatched. Per germline, CDR1 SGHDN and CDR2 FVKESK. The CDR3 sequence: CASGRTSLEQYF. CDR3 bases: TGTGCCAGCGGAAGGACTAGCCTCGAGCAGTACTTC.

The V gene is TRBV5-1, the J gene TRBJ2-5; 7 bases agree with TRBD2. CDR3 length equals 12 residues. The germline V gene encodes CDR1 SGHRS and CDR2 YFSETQ. J was trimmed by 5 bases and V by 6 bases; bases with no gene match: 4. CDR3 bases: TGCGCCAGCACCGGGGGAGGGGAGACCCAGTACTTC. Its translation: CASTGGGETQYF.

This clone was detected a few times. J is TRBJ2-7 and V is TRBV4-2; 8 positions agree with TRBD2. The CDR3 spans 16 residues. The V gene's germline CDR1 is LGHNA and CDR2 YNFKEQ. The J segment lost 2 bases and the V segment lost 0 bases, leaving 6 bases of the junction unmatched. For the CDR3, the DNA is TGTGCCAGCAGCCAAGAGGAGGGCGGGGGGACCTACGAGCAGTACTTC. It translates to CASSQEEGGGTYEQYF.

The V call is TRBV7-6, the J call TRBJ2-2, with D possibly matching TRBD1 (5 bases). The CDR3 is 13 amino acids. Germline assignment: CDR1 SGHVS and CDR2 FNYEAQ. V shed 5 bases and J shed 6 bases, with 10 bases lying between them. The CDR3 DNA is TGTGCCAGCAGCCCGCAGGGCCCCGGGGAGCTGTTTTTT. Protein product: CASSPQGPGELFF.

This clone was picked up one time. The chain joins TRBV7-9 to TRBJ2-7, with a possible D match to TRBD1 (5 bases). V was pared by 2 bases and J by 5 bases, with 13 bases between. This CDR3 comprises 14 residues. Germline values: CDR1 SEHNR, CDR2 FQNEAQ (reference sequence). CDR3 sequence (DNA): TGTGCCAGCAGCTTACGAGGCAGGGATGACGAGCAGTACTTC. This codes for CASSLRGRDDEQYF.

This rearrangement joins TRBV27 to TRBJ1-1; 7 positions agree with TRBD1. The V gene end was trimmed by 4 bases and the J gene end by 4 bases; junction bases not matched to a gene: 6. This CDR3 contains 14 residues. Per germline, CDR1 MNHEY and CDR2 SMNVEV (reference sequence). CDR3 coding DNA: TGTGCCAGCAGTTCAATCTCAGGGGGCACTGAAGCTTTCTTT. It translates to CASSSISGGTEAFF.

The gene calls are TRBV6-1 and TRBJ2-6; no clear D. The V end was cut by 3 bases, the J end by 2 bases, with 5 bases between. CDR1 MNHNS and CDR2 SASEGT come from the germline V gene. This CDR3 has 14 residues. CDR3 loop: CASSEGPGANVLTF. CDR3 sequence (DNA): TGTGCCAGCAGTGAGGGCCCTGGGGCCAACGTCCTGACTTTC.

This clone was seen once. The rearrangement joins TRBV7-8 to TRBJ2-7; 13 bases map to TRBD2. With 5 bases clipped from V and 1 base from J, the junction kept 5 bases outside the gene matches. The CDR3 is 16 amino acids. Germline values: CDR1 SGHVS, CDR2 FQNEAQ. In DNA form, the CDR3 reads TGTGCCAGCAGCCCCTGGACTAGCGGGAGTTCCTACGAGCAGTACTTC. Its translation: CASSPWTSGSSYEQYF.

The chain links TRBV19 to TRBJ2-3, with 7 bases identical to TRBD1. From germline, CDR1 is LNHDA and CDR2 SQIVND (reference sequence). This CDR3 contains 15 residues. With 5 bases clipped from V and 1 base from J, the junction kept 6 bases outside the gene matches. CDR3 protein: CASSVEGARTDTQYF. The CDR3 nucleotides are TGTGCCAGTAGTGTCGAGGGGGCTCGCACAGATACGCAGTATTTT.

The genes are TRBV2 and TRBJ1-6; 9 bases agree with TRBD1. This CDR3 is 17 amino acids long. With V trimmed by 0 bases and J by 7 bases, 7 bases remained unmatched. Germline lookup yields CDR1 SNHLY and CDR2 FYNNEI. The CDR3 bases are TGTGCCAGCAGTGAAGCCCCAAGCGACAGGGGGAATTCACCCCTCCACTTT. Translating gives CASSEAPSDRGNSPLHF.

The CDR3 here is CASSPRQGAGEQYF. CDR3 sequence (DNA): TGTGCCAGCAGCCCCCGACAGGGGGCTGGCGAGCAGTACTTC. This chain connects TRBV7-9 to TRBJ2-7, with TRBD1 matching over 10 bases. This CDR3 contains 14 residues. Germline V CDR1 and CDR2: SEHNR, FQNEAQ (reference sequence). With V trimmed by 5 bases and J by 6 bases, 7 bases remained unmatched.